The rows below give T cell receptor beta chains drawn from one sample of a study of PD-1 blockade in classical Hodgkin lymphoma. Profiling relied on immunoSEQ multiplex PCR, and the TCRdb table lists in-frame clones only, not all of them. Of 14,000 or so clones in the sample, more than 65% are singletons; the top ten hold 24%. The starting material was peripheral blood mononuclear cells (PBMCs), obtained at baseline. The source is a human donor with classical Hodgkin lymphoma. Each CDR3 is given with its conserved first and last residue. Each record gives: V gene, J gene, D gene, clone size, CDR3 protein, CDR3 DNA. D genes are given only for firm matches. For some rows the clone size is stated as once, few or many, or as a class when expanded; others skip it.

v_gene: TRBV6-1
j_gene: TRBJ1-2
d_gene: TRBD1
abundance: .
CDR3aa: CASSEDRSTGGRYGYTF
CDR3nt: TGCGCCAGCAGTGAAGATCGTTCGACAGGGGGGAGGTATGGCTACACCTTC

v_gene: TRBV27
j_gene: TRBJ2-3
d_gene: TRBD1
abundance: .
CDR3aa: CASRTGWGQGTDTQYF
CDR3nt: TGTGCCAGCAGAACTGGCTGGGGACAGGGGACAGATACGCAGTATTTT

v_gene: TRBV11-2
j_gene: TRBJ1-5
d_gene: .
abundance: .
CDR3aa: CADRQQPQHF
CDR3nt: TGTGCCGACAGGCAGCAGCCCCAGCATTTT

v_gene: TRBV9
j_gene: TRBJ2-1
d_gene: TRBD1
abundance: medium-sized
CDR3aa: CASSVVTGGNEQFF
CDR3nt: TGTGCCAGCAGCGTAGTAACAGGGGGCAATGAGCAGTTCTTC

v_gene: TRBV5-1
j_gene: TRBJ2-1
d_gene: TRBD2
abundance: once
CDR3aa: CASSLEAAGGPDEQFF
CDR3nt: TGCGCCAGCAGCTTGGAGGCAGCGGGGGGGCCGGATGAGCAGTTCTTC

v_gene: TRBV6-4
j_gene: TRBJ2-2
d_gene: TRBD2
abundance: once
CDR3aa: CASSYSAGGNTGELFF
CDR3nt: TGTGCCAGCAGTTACTCCGCGGGGGGTAACACCGGGGAGCTGTTTTTT

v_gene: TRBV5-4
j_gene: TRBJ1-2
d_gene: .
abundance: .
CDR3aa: CASSLDATLNYGYTF
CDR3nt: TGTGCCAGCAGCTTGGATGCAACCTTGAACTATGGCTACACCTTC

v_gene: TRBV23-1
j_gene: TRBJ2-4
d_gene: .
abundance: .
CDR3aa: CASSQSRQGTVDIQYF
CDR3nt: TGCGCCAGCAGTCAATCGAGGCAGGGGACGGTAGACATTCAGTACTTC

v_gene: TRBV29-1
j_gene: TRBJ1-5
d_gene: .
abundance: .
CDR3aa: CSVEEAPGQPQHF
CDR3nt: TGCAGCGTTGAAGAGGCCCCCGGTCAGCCCCAGCATTTT

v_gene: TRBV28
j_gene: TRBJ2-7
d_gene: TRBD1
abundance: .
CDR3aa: CASSPWDSSYEQYF
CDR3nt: TGTGCCAGCAGTCCCTGGGACAGCTCCTACGAGCAGTACTTC

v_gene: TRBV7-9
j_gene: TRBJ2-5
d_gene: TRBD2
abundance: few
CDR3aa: CASSDGTSGGDFKQETQYF
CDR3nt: TGTGCCAGCAGTGATGGGACTAGTGGCGGGGATTTCAAACAAGAGACCCAGTACTTC

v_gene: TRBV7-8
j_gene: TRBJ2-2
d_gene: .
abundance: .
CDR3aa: CASSFYEGLTTGELFF
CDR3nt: TGTGCCAGCAGCTTTTATGAGGGGCTCACCACCGGGGAGCTGTTTTTT

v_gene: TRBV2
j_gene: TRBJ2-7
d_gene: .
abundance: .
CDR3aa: CASSDPGDNYEQYF
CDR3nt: TGTGCCAGCAGTGACCCGGGGGACAACTACGAGCAGTACTTC

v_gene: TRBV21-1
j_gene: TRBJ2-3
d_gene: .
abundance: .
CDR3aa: CASSKALRGGVGTDTQYF
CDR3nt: TGTGCCAGCAGCAAAGCGCTTAGGGGGGGAGTGGGCACAGATACGCAGTATTTT

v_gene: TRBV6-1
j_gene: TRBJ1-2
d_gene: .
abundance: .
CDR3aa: CASSERRTTIYGYTF
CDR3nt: TGTGCCAGCAGTGAAAGGCGAACAACAATCTATGGCTACACCTTC

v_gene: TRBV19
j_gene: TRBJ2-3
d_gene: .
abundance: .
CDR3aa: CASSPSFDRTQYF
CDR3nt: TGTGCCAGTAGTCCCTCCTTCGATAGGACGCAGTATTTT

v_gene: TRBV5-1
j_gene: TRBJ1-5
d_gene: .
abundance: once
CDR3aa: CASSLAGQPQHF
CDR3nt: TGCGCCAGCAGCTTGGCGGGACAGCCCCAGCATTTT

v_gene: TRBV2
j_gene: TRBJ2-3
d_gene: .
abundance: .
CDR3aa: CASRQRVISTDTQYF
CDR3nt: TGTGCCAGCAGACAAAGGGTCATTAGCACAGATACGCAGTATTTT

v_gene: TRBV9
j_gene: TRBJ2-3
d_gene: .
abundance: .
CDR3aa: CASSVGGEEGTQYF
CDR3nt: TGTGCCAGCAGCGTAGGAGGGGAGGAGGGTACGCAGTATTTT

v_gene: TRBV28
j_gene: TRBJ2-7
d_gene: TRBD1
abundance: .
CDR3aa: CASSLWMPGQGCYEQYF
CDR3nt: TGTGCCAGCAGTTTATGGATGCCGGGACAGGGGTGCTACGAGCAGTACTTC

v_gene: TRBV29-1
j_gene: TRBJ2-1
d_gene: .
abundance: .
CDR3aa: CSFSGLDYNEQFF
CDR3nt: TGCAGCTTTTCGGGACTGGATTACAATGAGCAGTTCTTC

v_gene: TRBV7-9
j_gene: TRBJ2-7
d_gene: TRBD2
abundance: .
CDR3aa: CASSLWAGGRGYEQYF
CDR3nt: TGTGCCAGCAGCTTATGGGCGGGGGGGCGAGGCTACGAGCAGTACTTC

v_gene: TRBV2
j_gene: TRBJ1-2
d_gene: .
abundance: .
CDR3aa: CASDQGLGYGYTF
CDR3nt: TGTGCCAGCGACCAGGGGTTGGGCTATGGCTACACCTTC

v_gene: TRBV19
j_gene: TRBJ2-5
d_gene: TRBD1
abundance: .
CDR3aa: CASRGTGWRGQETQYF
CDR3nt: TGTGCCAGCCGCGGGACAGGGTGGCGGGGCCAAGAGACCCAGTACTTC

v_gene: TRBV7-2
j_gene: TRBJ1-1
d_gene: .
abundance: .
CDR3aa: CASSLVLGSTEAFF
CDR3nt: TGTGCCAGCAGCTTAGTGTTGGGCAGCACTGAAGCTTTCTTT

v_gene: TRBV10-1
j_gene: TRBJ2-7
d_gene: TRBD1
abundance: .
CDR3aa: CASLFETGARDEQYF
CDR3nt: TGCGCCAGCCTTTTTGAGACAGGGGCAAGAGACGAGCAGTACTTC

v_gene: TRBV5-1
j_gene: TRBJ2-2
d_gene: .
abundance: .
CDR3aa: CASSLDGRNTGELFF
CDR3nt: TGCGCCAGCAGCTTGGACGGGAGAAACACCGGGGAGCTGTTTTTT

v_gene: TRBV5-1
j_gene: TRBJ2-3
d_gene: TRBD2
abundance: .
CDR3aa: CASRVAGERTDTQYF
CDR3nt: TGCGCCAGCAGAGTAGCGGGGGAGAGAACAGATACGCAGTATTTT

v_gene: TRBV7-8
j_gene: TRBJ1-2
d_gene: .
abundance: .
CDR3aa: CASSCPVTRKTYGYTF
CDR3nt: TGTGCCAGCAGCTGTCCAGTTACCCGAAAGACCTATGGCTACACCTTC

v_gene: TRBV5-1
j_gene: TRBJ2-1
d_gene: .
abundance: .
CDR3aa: CASSLEAISYNEQFF
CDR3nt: TGCGCCAGCAGCTTGGAGGCGATCTCCTACAATGAGCAGTTCTTC

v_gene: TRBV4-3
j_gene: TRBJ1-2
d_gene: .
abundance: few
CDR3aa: CASSQETGADYGYTF
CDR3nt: TGCGCCAGCAGCCAAGAAACGGGGGCAGACTATGGCTACACCTTC

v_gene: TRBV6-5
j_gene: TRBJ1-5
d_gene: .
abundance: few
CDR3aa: CASNPRGSGNQPQHF
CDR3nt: TGTGCCAGCAACCCCAGGGGTTCGGGCAATCAGCCCCAGCATTTT

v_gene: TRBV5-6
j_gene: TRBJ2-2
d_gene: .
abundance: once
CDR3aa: CASITWTDTNTGELFF
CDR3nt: TGTGCCAGCATCACTTGGACAGACACGAACACCGGGGAGCTGTTTTTT

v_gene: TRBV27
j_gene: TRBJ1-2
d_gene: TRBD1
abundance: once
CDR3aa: CASSSTGRYGYTF
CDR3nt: TGTGCCAGCAGTTCGACAGGGAGGTATGGCTACACCTTC

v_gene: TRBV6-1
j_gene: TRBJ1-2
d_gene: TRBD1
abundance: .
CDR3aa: CASSEDRSTGGRYGYTF
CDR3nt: TGTGCCAGCAGTGAAGATCGTTCGACAGGGGGGAGGTATGGCTACACCTTC

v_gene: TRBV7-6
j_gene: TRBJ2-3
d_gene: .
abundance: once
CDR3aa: CASSAGWSPYNADTQYF
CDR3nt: TGTGCCAGCAGCGCGGGATGGTCCCCCTATAACGCAGATACGCAGTATTTT

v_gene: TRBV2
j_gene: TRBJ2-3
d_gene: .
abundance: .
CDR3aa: CASRGTASTDTQYF
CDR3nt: TGTGCCAGCAGGGGGACTGCTAGCACAGATACGCAGTATTTT

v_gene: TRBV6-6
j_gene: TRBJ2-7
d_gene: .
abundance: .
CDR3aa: CASSYPTSGDEQYF
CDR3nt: TGTGCCAGCAGTTACCCGACTTCCGGGGACGAGCAGTACTTC

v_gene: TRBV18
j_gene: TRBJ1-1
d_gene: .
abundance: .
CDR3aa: CASSIGGTTEAFF
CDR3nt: TGTGCCAGCTCGATCGGTGGGACCACTGAAGCTTTCTTT

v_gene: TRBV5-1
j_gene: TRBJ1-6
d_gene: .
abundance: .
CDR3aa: CASSLGTGGRNSPLHF
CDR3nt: TGCGCCAGCAGCTTGGGAACCGGGGGACGGAATTCACCCCTCCACTTT

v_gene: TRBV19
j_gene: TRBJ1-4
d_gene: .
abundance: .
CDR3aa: CASKERSTNEKLFF
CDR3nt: TGTGCCAGTAAGGAGAGGTCTACTAATGAAAAACTGTTTTTT

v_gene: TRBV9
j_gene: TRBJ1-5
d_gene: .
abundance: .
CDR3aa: CASSVDLNQPQHF
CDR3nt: TGTGCCAGCAGCGTTGACCTCAATCAGCCCCAGCATTTT

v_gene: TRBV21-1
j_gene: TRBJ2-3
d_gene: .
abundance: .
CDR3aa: CASSKGTSGGEDTQYF
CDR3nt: TGTGCCAGCAGCAAAGGGACAAGCGGGGGGGAAGATACGCAGTATTTT

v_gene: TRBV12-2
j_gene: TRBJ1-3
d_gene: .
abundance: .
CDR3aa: CASRLAGSVCSGNTIYF
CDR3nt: TGTGCAAGTCGCTTAGCGGGGTCTGTCTGCTCTGGAAACACCATATATTTT

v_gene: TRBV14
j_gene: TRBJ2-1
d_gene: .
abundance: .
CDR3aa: CASSLTGTGAYNEQFF
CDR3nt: TGTGCCAGCAGCCTCACCGGGACGGGGGCCTACAATGAGCAGTTCTTC

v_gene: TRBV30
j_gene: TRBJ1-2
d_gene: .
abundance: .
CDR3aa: CALDVNYGYTF
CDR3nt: TGTGCCTTGGACGTCAACTATGGCTACACCTTC

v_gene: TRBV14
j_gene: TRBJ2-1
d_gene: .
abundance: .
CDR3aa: CASSQDLGPLAYNEQFF
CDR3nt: TGTGCCAGCAGCCAAGATTTAGGTCCACTTGCCTACAATGAGCAGTTCTTC

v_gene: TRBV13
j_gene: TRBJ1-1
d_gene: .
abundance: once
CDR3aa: CASSLVTGAREAFF
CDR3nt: TGTGCCAGCAGCTTAGTAACCGGAGCGCGTGAAGCTTTCTTT

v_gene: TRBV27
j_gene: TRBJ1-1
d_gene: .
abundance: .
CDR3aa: CASSYRGSTEAFF
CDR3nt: TGTGCCAGCAGTTACCGGGGTTCTACTGAAGCTTTCTTT

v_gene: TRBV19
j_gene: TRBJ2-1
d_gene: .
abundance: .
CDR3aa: CASSIADYNEQFF
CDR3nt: TGTGCCAGTAGTATTGCAGACTACAATGAGCAGTTCTTC

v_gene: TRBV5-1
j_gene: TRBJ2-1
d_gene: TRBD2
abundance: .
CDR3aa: CASSLQAGGMNEQFF
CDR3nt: TGCGCCAGCAGCTTGCAAGCGGGGGGGATGAATGAGCAGTTCTTC

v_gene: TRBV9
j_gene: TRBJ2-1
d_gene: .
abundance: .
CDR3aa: CASSVVGSPYNEQFF
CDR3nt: TGTGCCAGCAGCGTAGTTGGGTCCCCCTACAATGAGCAGTTCTTC

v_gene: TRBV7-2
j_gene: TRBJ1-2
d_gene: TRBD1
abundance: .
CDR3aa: CASSRIGTGDYGYTF
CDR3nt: TGTGCCAGCAGCCGCATCGGGACAGGGGACTATGGCTACACCTTC

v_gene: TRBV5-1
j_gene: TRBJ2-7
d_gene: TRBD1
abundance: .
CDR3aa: CASSAGQGRTEQYF
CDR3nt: TGCGCCAGCAGCGCGGGACAGGGGAGGACCGAGCAGTACTTC

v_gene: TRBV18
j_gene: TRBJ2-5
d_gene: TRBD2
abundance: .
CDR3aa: CASSPSGGQETQYF
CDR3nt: TGTGCCAGCTCACCAAGCGGGGGCCAAGAGACCCAGTACTTC

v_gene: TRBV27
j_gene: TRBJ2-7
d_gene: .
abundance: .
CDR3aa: CASSLSSEPTYEQYF
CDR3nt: TGTGCCAGCAGTTTATCGAGCGAACCGACCTACGAGCAGTACTTC

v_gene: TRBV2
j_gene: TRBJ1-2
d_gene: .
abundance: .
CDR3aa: CASSEAPYGYTF
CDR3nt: TGTGCCAGCAGTGAAGCCCCCTATGGCTACACCTTC

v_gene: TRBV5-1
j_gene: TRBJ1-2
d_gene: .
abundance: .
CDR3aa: CASSPTRIIDKSLNLLYGYTF
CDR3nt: TGCGCCAGCAGCCCTACCCGAATTATTGATAAAAGCCTAAACTTACTCTATGGCTACACCTTC

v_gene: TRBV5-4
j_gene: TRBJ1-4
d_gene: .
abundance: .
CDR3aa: CASSLGQLATNEKLFF
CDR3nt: TGTGCCAGCAGCTTGGGCCAGCTTGCAACTAATGAAAAACTGTTTTTT